The clone carrying this T cell receptor beta chain appeared once. Sequencing was performed with immunoSEQ multiplex PCR; in TCRdb, only in-frame clones are kept and a portion is missing. Among approximately 49,000 clones, 80% to 90% were seen once, and the ten largest hold less than 3.5%. The sample originates from a study of control samples from healthy donors and cancer patients. Sequenced material: PBMCs. This sequence originates from a woman in her 50s with lung cancer.

The chain's CDR3 is CASKDRPVMNTEAFF. The DNA for the CDR3 is TGTGCCAGTAAAGACAGGCCGGTAATGAACACTGAAGCTTTCTTT. J is TRBJ1-1 and V is TRBV19, with D perhaps matching TRBD1 (6 bases). The CDR3 length is 15 residues. Trimming took 7 bases from V and 0 from J, leaving 15 bases between them. The germline V gene has CDR1 LNHDA and CDR2 SQIVND (reference sequence).